The present T cell receptor beta chain was sequenced within a study of CXCR4 blockade with PD-1 therapy in pancreatic cancer (dated by TCRdb to between 2019 and 2020). About the full investigation: Multiplex immunohistochemistry and TCRbeta immunosequencing of resected pancreatic ductal adenocarcinoma were combined in the study with ex vivo slice culture in which PD-1 and CXCR4 blockade were tested. To look at intratumoral heterogeneity, the researchers TCR-sequenced two geographically distinct regions from each of 6 tumors. Paper-wide results and their limitations: Because only TCRbeta chains were sequenced, true antigen-specificity overlap among convergent dominant clones remained unconfirmed while awaiting paired alpha-beta single-cell sequencing. Tumors had clonal expansion, with a mean productive clonality of approximately 0.15 compared with 0.05 in healthy blood, yet clonality showed no correlation with survival. A strong correlation was found between the frequency of an amino acid clone and the number of distinct nucleotide rearrangements encoding that clone, which suggests convergent selection driven by common tumor antigens.

On this clone itself: Its antigen specificity is not known. No base qualities exist here, and no much larger clone lies one base off it.

Via the germline V gene, CDR1 is KGHSH and CDR2 LQKENI. The CDR3 spans 12 residues, from the cysteine through the phenylalanine. Left in the record is the CDR3 DNA by itself, 36 bases read in frame from the first base. V and J are truncated by 4 bases and 5 bases respectively, leaving an intervening sequence of 9 bases. None of the patients whose archived tumor blocks were used had received neoadjuvant therapy prior to resection. For the preserved-tissue arm, the study drew on 30 to 35 surgical resection samples taken from 20 to 25 pancreatic ductal adenocarcinoma patients who had not been treated previously. For the resection arm, DNA was extracted from ten 5-micron curls of FFPE tumor adjacent to the multiplex immunohistochemistry slide. Extracted DNA was used for immunosequencing of TCRbeta CDR3 regions with the immunoSEQ Assay at Adaptive Biotechnologies. Processing in the source paper ran as follows. To quantify the absolute abundance of each unique TCRbeta CDR3, sequences were collapsed and filtered. Clonality was calculated as 1 minus Pielou's evenness, using only productive in-frame rearrangements. Regional overlap was evaluated by tracking the top 100 nucleotide rearrangements across paired samples, and paired versus unrelated samples were compared using the Morisita index. Convergence of nucleotide rearrangements onto identical amino acid sequences was assessed with the immunoSEQ Rearrangement Details tool. Entries here come from immuneACCESS through TCRdb and include only in-frame sequences with V and J called. Some clones fail to appear in such tables; in the studies checked, an unresolved V gene covers under half of the shortfall, and the cause of the remainder is unknown. Clone size and the V and J calls come from that table; the DNA yielded D and trimming. This sample is represented by nearly 2,000 clones; 55% of them were singletons. Around 30% of the sample belongs to the ten largest clones.

The chain was built from TRBV18 and TRBJ2-7; the D gene is possibly TRBD1, with 5 bases matching. Source material: tumor tissue. This TCR was sampled from a human donor with pancreatic ductal adenocarcinoma. CDR3 sequence: CASSQGEDEQYF. The nucleotides read TGTGCCAGCTCACAAGGGGAAGACGAGCAGTACTTC.